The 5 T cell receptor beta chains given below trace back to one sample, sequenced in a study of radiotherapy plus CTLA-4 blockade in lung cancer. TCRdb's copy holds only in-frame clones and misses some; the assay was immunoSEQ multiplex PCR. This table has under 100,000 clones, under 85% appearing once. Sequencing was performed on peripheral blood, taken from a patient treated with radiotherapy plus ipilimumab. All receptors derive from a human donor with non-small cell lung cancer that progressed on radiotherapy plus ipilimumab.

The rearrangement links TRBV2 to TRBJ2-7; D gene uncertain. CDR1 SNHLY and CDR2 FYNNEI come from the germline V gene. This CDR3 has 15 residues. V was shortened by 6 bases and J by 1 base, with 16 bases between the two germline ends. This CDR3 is CASRVESVPSYEQYF. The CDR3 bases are TGTGCCAGCAGAGTAGAGTCGGTCCCTTCCTACGAGCAGTACTTC.

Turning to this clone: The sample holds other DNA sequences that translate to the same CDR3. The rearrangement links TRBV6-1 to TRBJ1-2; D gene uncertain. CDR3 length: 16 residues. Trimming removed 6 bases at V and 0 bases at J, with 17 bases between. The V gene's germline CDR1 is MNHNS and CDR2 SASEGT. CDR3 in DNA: TGTGCCAGCAGCGAAAGTGCGACCGTTACTAACTATGGCTACACCTTC. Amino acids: CASSESATVTNYGYTF.

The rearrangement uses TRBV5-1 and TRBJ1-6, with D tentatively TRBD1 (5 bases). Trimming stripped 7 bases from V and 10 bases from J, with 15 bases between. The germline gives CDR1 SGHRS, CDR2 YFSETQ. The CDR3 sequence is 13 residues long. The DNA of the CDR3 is TGCGCCAGCGCCAGGGATCTCCTGTCACCCCTCCACTTT. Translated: CASARDLLSPLHF. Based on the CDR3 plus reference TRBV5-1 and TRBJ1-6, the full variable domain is KAGVTQTPRYLIKTRGQQVTLSCSPISGHRSVSWYQQTPGQGLQFLFEYFSETQRNKGNFPGRFSGRQFSNSRSEMNVSTLELGDSALYLCASARDLLSPLHFGNGTRLTVT.

This chain's CDR3 is CASSLQGKRYEQYF. CDR3 sequence (DNA): TGTGCCAGCAGTTTACAGGGAAAAAGGTACGAGCAGTACTTC. The rearrangement uses TRBV6-5 and TRBJ2-7; D might be TRBD1 (6 bases). The germline V and J ends were trimmed by 4 bases and 4 bases, with 14 bases remaining between them. Germline assignment: CDR1 MNHEY and CDR2 SVGAGI. The CDR3 extends over 14 amino acids.

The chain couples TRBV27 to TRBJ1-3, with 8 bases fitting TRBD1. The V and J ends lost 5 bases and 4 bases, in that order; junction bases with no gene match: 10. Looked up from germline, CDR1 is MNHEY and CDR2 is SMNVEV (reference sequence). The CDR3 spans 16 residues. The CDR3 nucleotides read TGTGCCAGCAGTCCCTCGGACAGGGTAATAGGAAACACCATATATTTT. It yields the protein CASSPSDRVIGNTIYF.